This TCR beta chain was captured by sequencing in a study of blood T cell repertoires in COVID-19. Study details: T cells, B-cell-depleted T cells, or PBMCs provided the cDNA or gDNA that served as material.

Germline V gene lookup returns CDR1 SGDLS and CDR2 YYNGEE. The CDR3 runs to 16 residues. V lost 4 bases and J 1 base, leaving 15 bases between the germline ends. In the original analysis: Nucleated cell counts were estimated from reference gene primer amplification. Produced via immunoSEQ multiplex PCR; TCRdb's table is partial and in-frame only. That table furnishes V, J and clone size, whereas the DNA furnished D and trimming. The repertoire consists of some 50,000 clones, with 87% occurring once and the leading ten covering approximately 5%. What was sequenced was peripheral blood. The receptor comes from a human donor in a cohort sampled during active COVID-19. The chain employs TRBV9 and TRBJ2-1; D perhaps matches TRBD2 (6 bases). This CDR3 reads CASSIGVGGSYNEQFF. The CDR3 DNA sequence: TGTGCCAGCAGCATAGGGGTCGGAGGGTCCTACAATGAGCAGTTCTTC.